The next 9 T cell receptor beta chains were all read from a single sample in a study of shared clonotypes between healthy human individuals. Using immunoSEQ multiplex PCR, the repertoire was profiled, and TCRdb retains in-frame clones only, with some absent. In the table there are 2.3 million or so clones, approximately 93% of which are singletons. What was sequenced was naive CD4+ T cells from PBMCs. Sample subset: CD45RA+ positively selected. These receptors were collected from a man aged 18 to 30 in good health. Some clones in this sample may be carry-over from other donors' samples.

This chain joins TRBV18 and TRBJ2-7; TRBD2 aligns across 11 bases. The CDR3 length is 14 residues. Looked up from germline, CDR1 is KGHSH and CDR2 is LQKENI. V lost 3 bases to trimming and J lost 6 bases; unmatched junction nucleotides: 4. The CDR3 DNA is TGTGCCAGCTCACCGACTAGCGGGATTGGCGAGCAGTACTTC. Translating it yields CASSPTSGIGEQYF.

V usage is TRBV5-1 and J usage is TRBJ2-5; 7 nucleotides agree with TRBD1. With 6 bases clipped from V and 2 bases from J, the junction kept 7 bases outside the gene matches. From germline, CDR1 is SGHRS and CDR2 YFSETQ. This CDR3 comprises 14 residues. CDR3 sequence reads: CASTPAGGQETQYF. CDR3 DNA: TGCGCCAGCACCCCGGCAGGGGGACAAGAGACCCAGTACTTC.

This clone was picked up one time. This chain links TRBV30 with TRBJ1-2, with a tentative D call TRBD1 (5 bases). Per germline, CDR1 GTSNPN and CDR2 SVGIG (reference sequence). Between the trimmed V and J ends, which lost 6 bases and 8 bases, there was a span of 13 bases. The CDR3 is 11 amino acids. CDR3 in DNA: TGTGCCTGCCCTCTGGGGGGAGGCTACACCTTC. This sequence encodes CACPLGGGYTF. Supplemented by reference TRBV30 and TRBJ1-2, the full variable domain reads SQTIHQWPATLVQPVGSPLSLECTVEGTSNPNLYWYRQAAGRGLQLLFYSVGIGQISSEVPQNLSASRPQDRQFILSSKKLLLSDSGFYLCACPLGGGYTFGSGTRLTVV.

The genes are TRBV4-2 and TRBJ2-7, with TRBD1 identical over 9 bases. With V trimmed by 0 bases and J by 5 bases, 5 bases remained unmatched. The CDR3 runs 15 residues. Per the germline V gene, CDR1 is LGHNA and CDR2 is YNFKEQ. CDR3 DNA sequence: TGTGCCAGCAGCCAAGACTGGACAGGGGCCAACGAGCAGTACTTC. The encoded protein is CASSQDWTGANEQYF.

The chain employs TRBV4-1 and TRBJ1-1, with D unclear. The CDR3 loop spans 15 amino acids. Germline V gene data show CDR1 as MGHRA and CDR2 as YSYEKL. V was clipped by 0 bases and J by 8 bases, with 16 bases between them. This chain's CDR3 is CASSQDKNKPTEAFF. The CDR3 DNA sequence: TGCGCCAGCAGCCAAGATAAAAACAAACCGACAGAAGCTTTCTTT.

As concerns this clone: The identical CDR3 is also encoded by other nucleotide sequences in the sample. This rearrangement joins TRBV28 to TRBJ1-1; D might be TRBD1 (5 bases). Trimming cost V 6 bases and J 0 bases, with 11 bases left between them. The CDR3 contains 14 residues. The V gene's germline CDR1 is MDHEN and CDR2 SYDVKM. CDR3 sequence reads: CASSSTGLNTEAFF. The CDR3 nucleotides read TGTGCCAGCAGCTCAACAGGTTTGAACACTGAAGCTTTCTTT.

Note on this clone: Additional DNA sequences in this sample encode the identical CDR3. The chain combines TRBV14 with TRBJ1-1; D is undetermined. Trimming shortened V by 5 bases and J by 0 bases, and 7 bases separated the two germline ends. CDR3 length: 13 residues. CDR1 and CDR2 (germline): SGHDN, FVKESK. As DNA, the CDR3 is TGTGCCAGCAGCAGTGGGTTGAACACTGAAGCTTTCTTT. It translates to CASSSGLNTEAFF.

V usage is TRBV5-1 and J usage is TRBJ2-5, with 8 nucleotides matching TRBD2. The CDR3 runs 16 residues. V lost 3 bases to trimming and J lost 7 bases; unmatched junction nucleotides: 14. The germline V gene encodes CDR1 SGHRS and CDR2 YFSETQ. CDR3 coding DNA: TGCGCCAGCAGCTCGGCCGGGACTAGGCTCGAGGGGACCCAGTACTTC. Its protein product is CASSSAGTRLEGTQYF.

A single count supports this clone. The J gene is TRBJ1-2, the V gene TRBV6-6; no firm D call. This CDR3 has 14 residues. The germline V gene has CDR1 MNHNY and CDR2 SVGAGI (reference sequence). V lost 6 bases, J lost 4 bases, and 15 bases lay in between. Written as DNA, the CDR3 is TGTGCCAGCAGAGTTCGCCCTCGGGTCTATGGCTACACCTTC. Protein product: CASRVRPRVYGYTF.